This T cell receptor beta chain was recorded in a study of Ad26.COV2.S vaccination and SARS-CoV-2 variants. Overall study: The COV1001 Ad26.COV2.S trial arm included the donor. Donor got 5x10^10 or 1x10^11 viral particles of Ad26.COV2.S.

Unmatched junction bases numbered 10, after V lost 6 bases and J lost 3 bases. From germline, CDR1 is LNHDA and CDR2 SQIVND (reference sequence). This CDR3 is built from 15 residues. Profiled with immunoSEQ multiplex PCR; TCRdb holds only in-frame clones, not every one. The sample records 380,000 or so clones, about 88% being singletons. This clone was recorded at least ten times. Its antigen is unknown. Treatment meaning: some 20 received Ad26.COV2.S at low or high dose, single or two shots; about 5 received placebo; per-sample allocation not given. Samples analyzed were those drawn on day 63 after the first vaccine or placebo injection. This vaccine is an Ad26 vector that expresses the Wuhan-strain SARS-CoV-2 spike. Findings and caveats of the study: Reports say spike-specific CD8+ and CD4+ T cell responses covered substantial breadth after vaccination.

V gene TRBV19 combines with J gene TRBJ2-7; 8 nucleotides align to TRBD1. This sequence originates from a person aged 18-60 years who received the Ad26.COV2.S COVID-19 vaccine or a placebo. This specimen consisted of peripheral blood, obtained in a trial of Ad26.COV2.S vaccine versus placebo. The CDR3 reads CASSSGGTGLYEQYF. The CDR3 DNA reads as TGTGCCAGTAGCTCCGGCGGGACAGGCCTCTACGAGCAGTACTTC. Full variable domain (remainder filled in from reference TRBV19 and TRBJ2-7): DGGITQSPKYLFRKEGQNVTLSCEQNLNHDAMYWYRQDPGQGLRLIYYSQIVNDFQKGDIAEGYSVSREKKESFPLTVTSAQKNPTAFYLCASSSGGTGLYEQYFGPGTRLTVT.